This T cell receptor beta chain was profiled in a study of vaccination effects on CD4 cells after COVID-19. As for this clone: Its antigen is not identified.

TCRdb's table, derived via immunoSEQ multiplex PCR, lists solely in-frame clones and lacks some. Among about 68,000 clones listed, about four fifths were seen once. Antigen-specific CD4+ T cells were expanded with viral peptide pools in the ViraFEST assay before sequencing. Following 10 days of culture, CD4+ T cells were isolated. Neither prior SARS-CoV-2 infection nor positive nucleocapsid antibodies were present in the vaccine recipients. Both day 3 and day 7 saw half the medium replaced with IL-2 medium. Findings and limits, study-wide: In vaccinees who were healthy, merely 1 out of 255 vaccine-induced clones cross-reacted with common cold coronaviruses. Pronounced clonal contraction occurred in clones induced by infection and by vaccine late after vaccination. Few convalescent patients, and no early post-infection timepoints, were available to the study.

The sample in question was CD4+ T cells from PBMCs cultured with SARS-CoV-2 spike peptides, obtained before COVID-19 vaccination. The sequence was collected from a human donor who received a COVID-19 vaccine.

CDR3 sequence reads: CASSLFHRETQYF. For the CDR3, the DNA is TGCGCCAGCAGCTTGTTTCACAGGGAGACCCAGTACTTC. J is TRBJ2-5 and V is TRBV5-1; perhaps TRBD1 as D (5 bases). CDR3 length: 13 amino acids. The germline V gene encodes CDR1 SGHRS and CDR2 YFSETQ. V lost 1 base, J lost 5 bases, and 9 bases lay in between.